Reported below is one T cell receptor beta chain. As yet, its antigen is unknown. The entry originates in a study of CD8 T cells in Susac syndrome. Study-wide results and caveats: The study acknowledged a relatively small number of individuals in its TCR sequencing and HLA analysis.

The authors carried out high-throughput sequencing of TCR beta. They applied it to CD8+ and CD4+ T cells obtained from blood. The TEMRA cells underwent FACS enrichment, while the CD8+ and CD4+ T cells underwent negative isolation. The CDR3 loop spans 15 amino acids. V lost 7 bases and J lost 4, with 17 bases in between. CDR1 and CDR2 from the germline V gene are LNHDA and SQIVND (reference sequence). Random hexamers primed reverse transcription of 0.5 to 1 ug RNA. With immunoSEQ multiplex PCR, TCR beta CDR3 was amplified across 54 Vbeta and 13 Jbeta. TCRdb independently ran MiXCR on the immunoSEQ multiplex PCR reads; one entry per CDR3 protein. The data show approximately 200,000 distinct CDR3 sequences, with about 95% seen just once and just under 0.095% held by the top ten.

This receptor was taken from a human donor with multiple sclerosis. The sequenced sample was CD4+ T cells from PBMCs. The chain employs TRBV19 and TRBJ2-1; either TRBD1 or TRBD2 may supply D (7 bases each). In nucleotides, the CDR3 is TGTGCCAGTAACAACCGCAGGGGGGGGTACAATGAGCAGTTCTTC. It translates to CASNNRRGGYNEQFF.